These 28 T cell receptor beta chains came from one sample sequenced in a study of T cells in Graves' hyperthyroidism and ophthalmopathy. RNA transcripts yielded amplified TCR beta CDR3 regions. TCR CDR3 regions were first amplified by RT-PCR with HTBI primers. Each CDR3 protein is one row after TCRdb ran MiXCR on the multiplex PCR reads. The data show 140,000 or so distinct CDR3 sequences, with 22% seen just once and 60% to 70% held by the top ten. Sequenced input: blood. The receptor set was obtained from a woman aged 45-60 years with Graves' hyperthyroidism that later progressed to Graves' ophthalmopathy.

This clonotype was seen ten or more times. This rearrangement joins TRBV5-4 to TRBJ2-5; weak D call: TRBD1 (7 bases). This CDR3 region has 14 residues. The V and J ends lost 5 bases and 4 bases respectively, with 15 bases between them. Germline V gives CDR1 SGHNT, CDR2 YYREEE (reference sequence). The CDR3 DNA reads TGTGCCAGCAGAAAGGACAGGCGGGGAGAGACCCAGTACTTC. Translation gives CASRKDRRGETQYF.

This clonotype was seen ten or more times. The chain's CDR3 is CASSLEGQGAGAFF. The CDR3 DNA sequence: TGCGCCAGCAGCTTGGAAGGACAGGGGGCGGGTGCTTTCTTT. This chain connects TRBV5-1 to TRBJ1-1, with 11 bases that match TRBD1. The V and J ends lost 0 bases and 11 bases, in that order; junction bases with no gene match: 6. Looked up from germline, CDR1 is SGHRS and CDR2 is YFSETQ. The CDR3 sequence is 14 residues long.

The chain employs TRBV10-3 and TRBJ2-7; 15 bases line up with TRBD2. Per the germline V gene, CDR1 is ENHRY and CDR2 is SYGVKD. The V and J ends lost 6 bases and 0 bases, in that order; junction bases with no gene match: 18. CDR3 size: 21 residues. CDR3 protein: CAISGVQGRWTSGRASYEQYF. In DNA form, the CDR3 reads TGTGCCATCAGCGGGGTTCAGGGGCGTTGGACTAGCGGGAGGGCCTCCTACGAGCAGTACTTC.

This chain uses TRBV12-3 or TRBV12-4 with TRBJ1-1; no reliable D call. The V and J ends lost 4 bases and 4 bases respectively, with 13 bases between them. This CDR3 is 14 amino acids long. DNA of the CDR3: TGTGCCAGCAGTTATACATCGCGGTTCACTGAAGCTTTCTTT. Translated: CASSYTSRFTEAFF.

This clonotype was recorded at least ten times. The V call is TRBV20-1, the J call TRBJ2-1, with D maybe TRBD2 (5 bases). The CDR3 runs to 13 residues. V was pared by 0 bases and J by 7 bases, with 10 bases between. From germline, CDR1 is DFQATT and CDR2 SNEGSKA (reference sequence). The CDR3 loop reads CSARDIRGNEQFF. The CDR3 region has the DNA TGCAGTGCTAGAGATATCCGGGGAAATGAGCAGTTCTTC.

This clonotype was recorded at least ten times. The chain recombines TRBV28 with TRBJ1-1; D gene unclear. V was trimmed by 2 bases and J by 11 bases, leaving 15 bases between them. The germline V gene encodes CDR1 MDHEN and CDR2 SYDVKM. The CDR3 extends over 13 amino acids. CDR3 nucleotide sequence: TGTGCCAGCAGTTTACCCACTCCGGGTACGGCTTTCTTT. Amino acid sequence: CASSLPTPGTAFF.

Many counts were recorded for this clonotype. This chain joins TRBV12-3 or TRBV12-4 and TRBJ1-2, with 9 bases matching TRBD1. The ends lost 4 bases at V and 3 bases at J; junction bases unmatched: 3. This CDR3 is 14 amino acids long. The CDR3, as DNA: TGTGCCAGCAGTTACGGGACAGGGCACTATGGCTACACCTTC. It encodes CASSYGTGHYGYTF.

This clonotype was seen at least ten times. The gene calls are TRBV28 and TRBJ2-1, with TRBD2 matching over 9 bases. The germline V gene encodes CDR1 MDHEN and CDR2 SYDVKM. The CDR3 runs to 15 residues. With V trimmed by 5 bases and J by 9 bases, 11 bases remained unmatched. The CDR3 region is CASSIPSSGSGEQFF. CDR3 DNA: TGTGCCAGCAGTATCCCGAGTAGCGGGAGTGGTGAGCAGTTCTTC.

This clonotype has a count of ten or more. The gene calls are TRBV18 and TRBJ1-5, with D uncertain. V was clipped by 3 bases and J by 2 bases, with 14 bases between them. Germline lookup yields CDR1 KGHSH and CDR2 LQKENI. The length of the CDR3 is 16 residues. The CDR3 bases are TGTGCCAGCTCACCGATCGGGTCTGGAGGCAATCAGCCCCAGCATTTT. It translates to CASSPIGSGGNQPQHF.

This clonotype occurred a few times. This chain links TRBV5-1 with TRBJ2-5; tentatively, D is TRBD2 (7 bases). The germline CDR1 and CDR2 sequences are SGHRS and YFSETQ. CDR3 size: 14 residues. The V end lost 4 bases, the J end lost 4 bases, and 14 bases lay between the germline ends. The CDR3 loop reads CASSLGLGGETQYF. DNA for the CDR3: TGCGCCAGCAGCCTAGGACTAGGGGGAGAGACCCAGTACTTC. Based on the CDR3 plus reference TRBV5-1 and TRBJ2-5, the full variable domain is KAGVTQTPRYLIKTRGQQVTLSCSPISGHRSVSWYQQTPGQGLQFLFEYFSETQRNKGNFPGRFSGRQFSNSRSEMNVSTLELGDSALYLCASSLGLGGETQYFGPGTRLLVL.

The sample holds many counts of this clonotype. The chain recombines TRBV12-3 or TRBV12-4 with TRBJ1-5; unclear D gene. The CDR3 totals 13 residues. Trimming stripped 5 bases from V and 2 bases from J, with 7 bases between. CDR3 loop: CASSPAGNQPQHF. Written as DNA, the CDR3 is TGTGCCAGCAGTCCAGCAGGCAATCAGCCCCAGCATTTT.

This clonotype was found a few times. The chain carries TRBV19 and TRBJ1-2, with D possibly matching TRBD1 (6 bases). V was clipped by 4 bases and J by 5 bases, with 14 bases between them. The length of the CDR3 is 14 residues. CDR1 LNHDA and CDR2 SQIVND come from the germline V gene (reference sequence). The CDR3 loop is CASSTNREAYGYTF. CDR3 coding DNA: TGTGCCAGTAGTACAAACAGGGAGGCGTATGGCTACACCTTC.

The genes are TRBV5-6 and TRBJ2-5, with TRBD2 as a possible D gene (6 bases). V lost 0 bases, J lost 1 base, and 13 bases lay in between. This CDR3 has 16 amino acids. Per the germline V gene, CDR1 is SGHDT and CDR2 is YYEEEE. Here the CDR3 DNA reads TGTGCCAGCAGCTTGGCTACGGGAGCTTTCCAAGAGACCCAGTACTTC. Translated: CASSLATGAFQETQYF. The complete variable domain, with remaining parts taken from reference TRBV5-6 and TRBJ2-5, reads DAGVTQSPTHLIKTRGQQVTLRCSPKSGHDTVSWYQQALGQGPQFIFQYYEEEERQRGNFPDRFSGHQFPNYSSELNVNALLLGDSALYLCASSLATGAFQETQYFGPGTRLLVL.

This clonotype was detected many times. This chain joins TRBV28 and TRBJ2-1; D ambiguous. The CDR3 runs to 11 residues. V dropped 7 bases and J dropped 5 bases, with 6 bases sitting between them. Germline V CDR1 and CDR2: MDHEN, SYDVKM. The chain's CDR3 is CASKRDNEQFF. CDR3 nucleotide sequence: TGTGCCAGCAAACGGGACAATGAGCAGTTCTTC.

The table lists this clonotype with many counts. This chain links TRBV27 with TRBJ1-1; no definite D call. Trimming took off 3 bases at V and 1 base at J, with 9 bases between the two ends. There are 14 residues in the CDR3. Germline-derived CDR1 and CDR2 are MNHEY and SMNVEV (reference sequence). The CDR3 region is CASSFRLQNTEAFF. For the CDR3, the DNA is TGTGCCAGCAGTTTCAGGCTCCAGAACACTGAAGCTTTCTTT.

This clonotype has at least ten counts. This chain links TRBV5-1 with TRBJ2-3; TRBD2 matches 7 bases. V was pared by 4 bases and J by 1 base, with 6 bases of the junction left unmatched. The CDR3 extends over 15 amino acids. The V gene's germline CDR1 is SGHRS and CDR2 YFSETQ. CDR3 coding DNA: TGCGCCAGCAGCCCCGATGGACTAGGCACAGATACGCAGTATTTT. Its translation is CASSPDGLGTDTQYF.

This clonotype was detected ten times or more. The V gene is TRBV28, the J gene TRBJ2-7; D might be TRBD1 (6 bases). There are 13 residues in the CDR3. Deletions cut 7 bases from V and 4 bases from J, with 14 bases between. The V gene's germline CDR1 is MDHEN and CDR2 SYDVKM. For the CDR3, the DNA is TGTGCCAGCAAGGGTGGGGGCTATTACGAGCAGTACTTC. It specifies CASKGGGYYEQYF.

This clonotype has at least ten counts. In DNA form, the CDR3 reads TGTGCCAGCAGTTTAAAGGGCAGCGGCGAGCAGTACTTC. Translated: CASSLKGSGEQYF. J is TRBJ2-7 and V is TRBV27, with D possibly being TRBD2 (5 bases). Trimming took off 2 bases at V and 6 bases at J, with 11 bases between the two ends. This CDR3 is 13 amino acids long. Germline CDR1 reads MNHEY; CDR2 reads SMNVEV (reference sequence).

This clonotype appeared many times. The rearrangement uses TRBV28 and TRBJ2-5; the D gene could be TRBD1 or TRBD2 (5 bases each). Germline CDR1 and CDR2: MDHEN and SYDVKM. V lost 6 bases, J lost 2 bases, and 13 bases lay in between. CDR3 length: 14 residues. The CDR3, as DNA: TGTGCCAGCAGCACAGGACTCCGGCAAGAGACCCAGTACTTC. It translates to CASSTGLRQETQYF.

This rearrangement joins TRBV25-1 to TRBJ2-4; no definite D call. Germline V gene data show CDR1 as MGHDK and CDR2 as SYGVNS. The CDR3 has 13 amino acids. The V end lost 8 bases, the J end lost 5 bases, and 13 bases lay between the germline ends. CDR3 amino acids: CASAGRPENIQYF. The CDR3 DNA reads as TGTGCCAGCGCAGGACGCCCAGAAAACATTCAGTACTTC.

This chain uses TRBV28 with TRBJ1-1; 8 bases agree with TRBD1. V was pared by 3 bases and J by 10 bases, with 10 bases of the junction left unmatched. Germline V gene data show CDR1 as MDHEN and CDR2 as SYDVKM. The CDR3 consists of 14 residues. In DNA form, the CDR3 reads TGTGCCAGCAGTTTGGCTGAACAGGGGGGGGGAGCTTTCTTT. Its translation is CASSLAEQGGGAFF.

This clonotype occurred many times. The rearrangement uses TRBV12-3 or TRBV12-4 and TRBJ1-5; no clear D gene. The CDR3 is 13 amino acids. V lost 2 bases, J lost 4 bases, and 6 bases lay in between. This chain's CDR3 is CASSLSRNQPQHF. The DNA of the CDR3 is TGTGCCAGCAGTTTATCTCGGAATCAGCCCCAGCATTTT.

This sequence joins TRBV19 and TRBJ1-2, with D hard to call. Germline CDR1 reads LNHDA; CDR2 reads SQIVND (reference sequence). The CDR3 is 14 amino acids. Trimming took 3 bases from V and 8 from J, leaving 16 bases between them. The CDR3 sequence is CASSIGDLKKGYTF. In DNA form, the CDR3 reads TGTGCCAGTAGTATCGGTGATTTGAAAAAGGGCTACACCTTC.

This chain connects TRBV7-9 to TRBJ2-7, with unresolved D. From germline, CDR1 is SEHNR and CDR2 FQNEAQ (reference sequence). The CDR3 length is 13 residues. Trimming took 5 bases from V and 5 from J, leaving 13 bases between them. CDR3 sequence reads: CASSHLRSDEQYF. DNA of the CDR3: TGTGCCAGCAGCCACCTGAGGTCGGACGAGCAGTACTTC.

This clonotype was counted ten times or more. The rearrangement links TRBV6-1 to TRBJ1-4, with 7 bases identical to TRBD1. The CDR3 is 15 amino acids. The V gene end was trimmed by 5 bases and the J gene end by 8 bases; junction bases not matched to a gene: 11. Germline V gene lookup returns CDR1 MNHNS and CDR2 SASEGT. The CDR3 loop is CASSSGTEIQEKLFF. The CDR3 nucleotides read TGTGCCAGCAGTTCCGGGACAGAAATTCAGGAAAAACTGTTTTTT.

This clonotype was picked up many times. This sequence joins TRBV6-2 or TRBV6-3 and TRBJ2-7; no definite D call. The CDR3 is made up of 12 amino acids. In germline, CDR1 is MNHEY, CDR2 SVGEGT. Trimming removed 6 bases at V and 6 bases at J, with 12 bases between. CDR3 in amino acids: CASSPGPSEQYF. The DNA for the CDR3 is TGTGCCAGCAGCCCCGGGCCCTCCGAGCAGTACTTC.

This clonotype turned up a few times. This chain uses TRBV19 with TRBJ2-5; D could derive from TRBD1 or TRBD2 (5 bases each). The CDR3 contains 11 residues. V dropped 9 bases and J dropped 4 bases, with 9 bases sitting between them. CDR1 LNHDA and CDR2 SQIVND come from the germline V gene (reference sequence). The CDR3 DNA reads as TGTGCCAGCGGGACGGGAGAGACCCAGTACTTC. This sequence encodes CASGTGETQYF.

The chain joins TRBV29-1 to TRBJ1-5; possible D gene TRBD1, 6 bases. The V gene lost 2 bases and the J gene lost 7 bases, with 12 bases spanning the gap. Germline V CDR1 and CDR2: SQVTM, ANQGSEA. This CDR3 comprises 13 residues. CDR3 sequence: CSVEIARGQPQHF. Written as DNA, the CDR3 is TGCAGCGTTGAAATAGCCAGGGGCCAGCCCCAGCATTTT.